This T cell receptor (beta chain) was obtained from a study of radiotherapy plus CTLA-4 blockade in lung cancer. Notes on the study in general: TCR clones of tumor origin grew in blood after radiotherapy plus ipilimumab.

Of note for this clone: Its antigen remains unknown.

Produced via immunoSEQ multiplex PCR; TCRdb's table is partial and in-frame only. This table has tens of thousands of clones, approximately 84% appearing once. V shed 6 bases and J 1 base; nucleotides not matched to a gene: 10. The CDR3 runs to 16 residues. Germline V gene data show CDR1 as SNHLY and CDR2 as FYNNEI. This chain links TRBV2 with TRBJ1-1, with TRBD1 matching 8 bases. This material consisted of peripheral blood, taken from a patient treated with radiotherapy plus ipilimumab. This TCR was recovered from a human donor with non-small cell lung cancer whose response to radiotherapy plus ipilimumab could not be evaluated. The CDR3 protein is CASSPDRVYGNTEAFF. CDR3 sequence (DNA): TGTGCCAGCAGCCCGGACAGGGTATACGGGAACACTGAAGCTTTCTTT.